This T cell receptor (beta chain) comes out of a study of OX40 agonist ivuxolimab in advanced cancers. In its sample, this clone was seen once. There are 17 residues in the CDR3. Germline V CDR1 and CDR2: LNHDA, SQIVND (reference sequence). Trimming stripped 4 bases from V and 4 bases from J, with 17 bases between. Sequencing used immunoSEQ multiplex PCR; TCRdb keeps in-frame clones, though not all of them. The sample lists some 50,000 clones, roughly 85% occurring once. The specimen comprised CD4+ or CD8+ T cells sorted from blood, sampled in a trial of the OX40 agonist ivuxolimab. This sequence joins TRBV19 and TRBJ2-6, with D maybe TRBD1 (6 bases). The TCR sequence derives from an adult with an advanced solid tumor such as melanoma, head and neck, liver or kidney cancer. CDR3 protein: CASSTRGWARGANVLTF. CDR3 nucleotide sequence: TGTGCCAGTAGTACGAGGGGGTGGGCCAGGGGGGCCAACGTCCTGACTTTC.